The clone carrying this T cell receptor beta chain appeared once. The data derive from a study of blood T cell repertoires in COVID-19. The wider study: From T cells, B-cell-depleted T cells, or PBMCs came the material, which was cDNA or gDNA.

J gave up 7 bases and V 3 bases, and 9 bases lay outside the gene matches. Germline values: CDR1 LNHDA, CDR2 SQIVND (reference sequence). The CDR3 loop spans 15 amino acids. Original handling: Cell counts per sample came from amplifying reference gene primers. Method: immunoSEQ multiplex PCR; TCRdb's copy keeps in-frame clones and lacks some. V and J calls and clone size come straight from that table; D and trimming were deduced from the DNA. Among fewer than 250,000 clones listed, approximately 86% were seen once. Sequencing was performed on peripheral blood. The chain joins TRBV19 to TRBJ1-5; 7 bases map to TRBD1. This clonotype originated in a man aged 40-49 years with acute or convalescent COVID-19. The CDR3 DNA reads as TGTGCCAGTAGTATCTATGGAGGGGGCTCCCAGCCCCAGCATTTT. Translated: CASSIYGGGSQPQHF.